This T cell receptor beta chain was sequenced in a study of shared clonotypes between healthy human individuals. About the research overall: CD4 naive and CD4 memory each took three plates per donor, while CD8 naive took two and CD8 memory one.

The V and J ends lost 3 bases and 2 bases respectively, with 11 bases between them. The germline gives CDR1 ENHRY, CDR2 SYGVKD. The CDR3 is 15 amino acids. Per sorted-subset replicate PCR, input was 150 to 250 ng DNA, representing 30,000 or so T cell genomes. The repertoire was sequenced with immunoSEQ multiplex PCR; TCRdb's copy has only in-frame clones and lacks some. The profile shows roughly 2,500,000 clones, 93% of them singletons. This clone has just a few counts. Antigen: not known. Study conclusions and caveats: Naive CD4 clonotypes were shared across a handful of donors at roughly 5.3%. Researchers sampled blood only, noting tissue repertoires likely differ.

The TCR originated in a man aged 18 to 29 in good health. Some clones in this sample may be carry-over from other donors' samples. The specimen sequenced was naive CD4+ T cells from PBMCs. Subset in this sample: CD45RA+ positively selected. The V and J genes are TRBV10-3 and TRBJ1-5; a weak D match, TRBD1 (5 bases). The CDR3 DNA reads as TGTGCCATCAGTGAATGGCAGGGAGGCAATCAGCCCCAGCATTTT. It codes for CAISEWQGGNQPQHF.